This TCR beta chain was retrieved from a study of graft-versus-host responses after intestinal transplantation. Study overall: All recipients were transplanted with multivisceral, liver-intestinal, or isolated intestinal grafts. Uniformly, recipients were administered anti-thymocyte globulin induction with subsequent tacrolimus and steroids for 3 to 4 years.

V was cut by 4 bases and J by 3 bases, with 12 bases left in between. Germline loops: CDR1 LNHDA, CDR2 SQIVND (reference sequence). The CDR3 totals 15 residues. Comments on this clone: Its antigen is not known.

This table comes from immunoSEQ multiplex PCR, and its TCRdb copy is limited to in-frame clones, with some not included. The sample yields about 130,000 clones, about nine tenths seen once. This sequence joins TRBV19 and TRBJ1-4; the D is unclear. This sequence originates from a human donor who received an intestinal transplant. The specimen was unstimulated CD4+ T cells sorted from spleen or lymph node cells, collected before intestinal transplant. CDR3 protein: CASSTGKWANEKLFF. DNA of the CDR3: TGTGCCAGTAGTACCGGGAAGTGGGCTAATGAAAAACTGTTTTTT.